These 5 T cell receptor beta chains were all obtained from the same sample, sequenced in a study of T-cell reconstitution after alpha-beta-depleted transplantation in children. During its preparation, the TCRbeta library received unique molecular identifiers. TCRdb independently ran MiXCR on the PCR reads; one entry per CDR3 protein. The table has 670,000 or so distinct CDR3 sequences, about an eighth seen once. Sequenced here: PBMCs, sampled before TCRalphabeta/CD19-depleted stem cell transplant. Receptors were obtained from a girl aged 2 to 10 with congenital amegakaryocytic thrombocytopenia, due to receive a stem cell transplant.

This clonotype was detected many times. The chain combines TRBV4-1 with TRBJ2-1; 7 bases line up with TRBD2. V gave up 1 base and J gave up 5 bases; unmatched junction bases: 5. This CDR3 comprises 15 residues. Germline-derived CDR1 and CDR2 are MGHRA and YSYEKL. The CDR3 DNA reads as TGCGCCAGCAGCCAAGTAACTAGCGTCAACAATGAGCAGTTCTTC. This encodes CASSQVTSVNNEQFF.

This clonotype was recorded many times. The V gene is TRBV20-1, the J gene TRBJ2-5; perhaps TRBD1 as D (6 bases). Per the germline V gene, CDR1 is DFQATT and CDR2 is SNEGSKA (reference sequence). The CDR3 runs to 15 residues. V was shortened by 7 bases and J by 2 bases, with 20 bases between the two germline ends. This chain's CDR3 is CSGRPPEGGQETQYF. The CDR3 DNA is TGCAGTGGGAGGCCTCCCGAAGGGGGACAAGAGACCCAGTACTTC.

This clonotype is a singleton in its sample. The CDR3 coding sequence is TGCAGCGCACTAGCGGTTCTCTCCTACGAGCAGTACTTC. Its translation: CSALAVLSYEQYF. The chain is built from TRBV29-1 and TRBJ2-7, with 8 bases matching TRBD2. This CDR3 has 13 amino acids. Germline V gene data show CDR1 as SQVTM and CDR2 as ANQGSEA. V shed 7 bases, J shed 0 bases, and the junction held 5 bases outside the gene matches.

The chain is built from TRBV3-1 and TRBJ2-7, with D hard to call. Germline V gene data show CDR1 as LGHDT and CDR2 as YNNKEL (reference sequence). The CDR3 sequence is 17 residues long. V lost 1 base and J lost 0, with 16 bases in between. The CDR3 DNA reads TGTGCCAGCAGCCAAGCGCTCGGGTTCGGCAACTCCTACGAGCAGTACTTC. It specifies CASSQALGFGNSYEQYF.

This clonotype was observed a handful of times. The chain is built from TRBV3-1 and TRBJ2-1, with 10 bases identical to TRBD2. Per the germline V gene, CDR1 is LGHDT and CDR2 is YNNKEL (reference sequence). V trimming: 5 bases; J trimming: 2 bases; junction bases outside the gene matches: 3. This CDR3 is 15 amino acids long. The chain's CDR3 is CASSISGRAYNEQFF. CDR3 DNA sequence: TGTGCCAGCAGCATCAGCGGGAGGGCCTACAATGAGCAGTTCTTC.